Sequencing of this T cell receptor beta chain was carried out in a study of T cell changes during pregnancy in multiple sclerosis. Data came from immunoSEQ multiplex PCR; TCRdb stores just in-frame clones and leaves some out. The sample lists 45,000 to 55,000 clones, about 87% occurring once. The CDR3 sequence is 13 residues long. Germline assignment: CDR1 KGHSH and CDR2 LQKENI. V dropped 6 bases and J dropped 5 bases, with 13 bases sitting between them. The source of this sequence is a female donor with multiple sclerosis, enrolled in a pregnancy study. This sequence joins TRBV18 and TRBJ1-1; D perhaps matches TRBD1 (5 bases). The sequencing here drew on peripheral blood, taken in the first trimester of pregnancy. The CDR3 DNA follows: TGTGCCAGCTCCACCGGGGGGGGGACTGAAGCTTTCTTT. Translating it yields CASSTGGGTEAFF.